The present T cell receptor beta chain was sequenced within a study of shared clonotypes between healthy human individuals. V shed 8 bases and J 8 bases; nucleotides not matched to a gene: 4. The CDR3 is 12 amino acids. Per the germline V gene, CDR1 is WNHNN and CDR2 is SYGVQD (reference sequence). At the deep level, the assay was run. The sequenced material, unsorted PBMC DNA, was run on ten immunoSEQ deep assay plates. Assay used: immunoSEQ multiplex PCR; TCRdb lists only in-frame clones, some missing. The sample gives about 460,000 clones, roughly three quarters of which show up once; 9.5% to 15% is in the top ten. General study findings and limits: Read depth was anticipated to influence clonotype sharing among donors.

Comments on this clone: Its specificity is not known.

The sequenced sample was PBMCs. The V gene is TRBV10-1, the J gene TRBJ1-2; 11 nucleotides line up with TRBD1. This receptor was identified in a middle-aged woman in good health. Some clones in this sample may be carry-over from other donors' samples. CDR3 sequence (DNA): TGCGCCAGCCTCGGGACAGGGGGGGGCTACACCTTC. This translates into CASLGTGGGYTF.